These 8 T cell receptor beta chains share one sample of origin, sequenced in a study of blood T cell repertoires in COVID-19. The data were produced by immunoSEQ multiplex PCR, yet TCRdb's version contains in-frame clones alone and is incomplete. The sample gives around 100,000 clones, approximately 91% of which show up once; less than 8.5% is in the top ten. Material: peripheral blood. Source of these receptors: a woman aged 70 to 79 who had recovered from COVID-19.

This rearrangement joins TRBV4-1 to TRBJ2-3, with D hard to call. The germline CDR1 and CDR2 sequences are MGHRA and YSYEKL. The CDR3 runs to 14 residues. Deletions cut 1 base from V and 4 bases from J, with 9 bases between. CDR3: CASSQGQASDTQYF. The DNA of the CDR3 is TGCGCCAGCAGCCAAGGGCAGGCTTCAGATACGCAGTATTTT.

The chain joins TRBV20-1 to TRBJ2-5; D is ambiguous. CDR3 length: 12 amino acids. Between the trimmed V and J ends, which lost 3 bases and 2 bases, there was a span of 7 bases. Germline assignment: CDR1 DFQATT and CDR2 SNEGSKA (reference sequence). CDR3 nucleotides: TGCAGTGCTAGTGCCCTACAAGAGACCCAGTACTTC. Its protein is CSASALQETQYF.

The chain combines TRBV6-5 with TRBJ2-7, with 11 positions matching TRBD2. Germline V lookup: CDR1 MNHEY, CDR2 SVGAGI. Trimming removed 0 bases from V and 3 bases from J; junction bases left unmatched: 4. The length of the CDR3 is 16 residues. CDR3 in DNA: TGTGCCAGCAGTTACTCGATTCTAGCGGGGGGCTACGAGCAGTACTTC. Translated: CASSYSILAGGYEQYF.

The rearrangement links TRBV19 to TRBJ2-4, with a tentative D call TRBD1 (6 bases). The CDR3 is 16 amino acids. V was pared by 5 bases and J by 5 bases, with 19 bases between. Germline assignment: CDR1 LNHDA and CDR2 SQIVND (reference sequence). This CDR3 is CASSWAPGTIENIQYF. The CDR3 DNA follows: TGTGCCAGTAGTTGGGCCCCCGGGACAATCGAAAACATTCAGTACTTC.

This clone came up a few times. This sequence joins TRBV15 and TRBJ2-7; 7 bases fit TRBD2. The CDR3 loop spans 15 amino acids. The germline V gene encodes CDR1 LNHNV and CDR2 YYDKDF (reference sequence). V gave up 5 bases and J gave up 0 bases; unmatched junction bases: 7. The CDR3 DNA reads as TGTGCCACCAGCCCCTGGGGAGGGAGCTCCTACGAGCAGTACTTC. This sequence encodes CATSPWGGSSYEQYF.

V is TRBV5-1 and J is TRBJ1-4; no clear D. Trimming stripped 4 bases from V and 0 bases from J, with 7 bases between. From germline, CDR1 is SGHRS and CDR2 YFSETQ. The CDR3 spans 14 residues. The DNA for the CDR3 is TGCGCCAGCAGCCGGACTGCAACTAATGAAAAACTGTTTTTT. Translation gives CASSRTATNEKLFF.

The chain combines TRBV11-2 with TRBJ2-1; possible D gene TRBD2, 6 bases. Germline V gene sequence: CDR1 SGHAT, CDR2 FQNNGV. The CDR3 contains 14 residues. The V and J ends lost 3 bases and 5 bases respectively, with 11 bases between them. The CDR3 loop is CASSFWGEDNEQFF. The CDR3 DNA reads as TGTGCCAGCAGCTTTTGGGGGGAGGACAATGAGCAGTTCTTC.

The chain employs TRBV30 and TRBJ1-2, with 8 bases that match TRBD1. The CDR3 has 13 residues. V gave up 0 bases and J gave up 7 bases; unmatched junction bases: 4. CDR1 is GTSNPN and CDR2 is SVGIG in the germline V gene (reference sequence). DNA for the CDR3: TGTGCCTGGAGTGTACAGGGGGAGGTTGGCTACACCTTC. As protein: CAWSVQGEVGYTF.